This entry describes one TCR beta chain. The antigen is undetermined. This entry belongs to a study of vaccination effects on CD4 cells after COVID-19. This CDR3 region has 16 residues. The germline gives CDR1 MDHEN, CDR2 SYDVKM. The J segment lost 8 bases and the V segment lost 6 bases, leaving 13 bases of the junction unmatched. The data were produced by immunoSEQ multiplex PCR, yet TCRdb's version contains in-frame clones alone and is incomplete. This sample has about 63,000 clones; roughly 75% occur once, and the top ten carry 3% to 4%. With the ViraFEST assay, the study expanded antigen-specific CD4+ T cells using viral peptide pools, then sequenced them. CD4+ T cells were isolated after about nine days of culture. Nobody among the vaccine recipients had prior SARS-CoV-2 infection (nucleocapsid antibodies were negative). Supplemented with around 9.6 IU/ml IL-2 and 10 ug/ml peptides, 2 million to 2.5 million PBMC per well were kept in culture. A half-volume exchange with IL-2 medium occurred on days 3 and 7.

This sample comprised CD4+ T cells from PBMCs cultured with HCoV-OC43 spike peptides, obtained before COVID-19 vaccination. Subset described: HCoV-OC43 spike overlapping peptide pool stimulation. This receptor was taken from a human donor who received a COVID-19 vaccine. This chain joins TRBV28 and TRBJ2-1; 10 bases fit TRBD1. The CDR3 DNA reads TGTGCCAGCAGACTAAACTCCGGGACAGGGGCCTATGAGCAGTTCTTC. Translated, it gives CASRLNSGTGAYEQFF.